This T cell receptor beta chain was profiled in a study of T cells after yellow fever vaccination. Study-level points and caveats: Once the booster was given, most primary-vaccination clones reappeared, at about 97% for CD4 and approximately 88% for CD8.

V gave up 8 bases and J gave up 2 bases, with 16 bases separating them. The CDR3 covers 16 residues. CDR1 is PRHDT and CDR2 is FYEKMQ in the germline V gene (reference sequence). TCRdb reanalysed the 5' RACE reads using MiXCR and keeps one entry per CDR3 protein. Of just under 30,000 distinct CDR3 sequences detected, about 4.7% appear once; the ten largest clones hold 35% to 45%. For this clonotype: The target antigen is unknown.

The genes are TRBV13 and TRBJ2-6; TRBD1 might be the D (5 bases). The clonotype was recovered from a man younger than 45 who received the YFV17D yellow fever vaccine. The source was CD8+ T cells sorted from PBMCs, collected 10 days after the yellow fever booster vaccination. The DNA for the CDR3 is TGTGCCAGCCAACTACTCCGGACAACTGGGGCCAACGTCCTGACTTTC. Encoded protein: CASQLLRTTGANVLTF.